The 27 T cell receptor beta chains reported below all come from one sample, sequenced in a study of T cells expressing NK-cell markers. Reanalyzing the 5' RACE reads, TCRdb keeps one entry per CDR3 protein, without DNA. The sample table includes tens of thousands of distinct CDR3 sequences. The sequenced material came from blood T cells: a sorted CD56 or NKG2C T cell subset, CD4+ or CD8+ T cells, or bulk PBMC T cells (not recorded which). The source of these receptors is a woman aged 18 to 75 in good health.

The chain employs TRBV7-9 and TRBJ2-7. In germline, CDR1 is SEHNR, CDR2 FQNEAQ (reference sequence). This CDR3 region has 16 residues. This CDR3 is CASSLAQGPASYEQYF.

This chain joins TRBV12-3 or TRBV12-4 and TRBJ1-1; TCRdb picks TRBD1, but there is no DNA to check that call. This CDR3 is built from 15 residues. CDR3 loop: CASITRDRGNTEAFF.

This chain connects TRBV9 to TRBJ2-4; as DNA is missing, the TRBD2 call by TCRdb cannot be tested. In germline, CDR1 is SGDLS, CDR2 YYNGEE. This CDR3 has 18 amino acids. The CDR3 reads CASSVEVAGGPEKNIQYF.

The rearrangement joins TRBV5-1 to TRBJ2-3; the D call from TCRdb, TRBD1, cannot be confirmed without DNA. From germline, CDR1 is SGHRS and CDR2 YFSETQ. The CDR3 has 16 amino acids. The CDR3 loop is CASSLDGTESTDTQYF.

The CDR3 loop reads CASSSGTANTEAFF. This sequence joins TRBV5-1 and TRBJ1-1; TCRdb outputs TRBD1, but without DNA this stays unchecked. The CDR3 runs to 14 residues. Germline V CDR1 and CDR2: SGHRS, YFSETQ. The whole variable domain, remainder taken from reference TRBV5-1 and TRBJ1-1, is KAGVTQTPRYLIKTRGQQVTLSCSPISGHRSVSWYQQTPGQGLQFLFEYFSETQRNKGNFPGRFSGRQFSNSRSEMNVSTLELGDSALYLCASSSGTANTEAFFGQGTRLTVV.

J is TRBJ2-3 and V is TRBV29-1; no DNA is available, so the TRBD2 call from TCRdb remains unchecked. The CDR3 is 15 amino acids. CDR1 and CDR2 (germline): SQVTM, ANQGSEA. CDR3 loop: CSVEPPSGATDTQYF.

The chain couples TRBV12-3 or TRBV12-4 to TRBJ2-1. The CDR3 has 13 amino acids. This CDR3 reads CASSHTDRNEQFF.

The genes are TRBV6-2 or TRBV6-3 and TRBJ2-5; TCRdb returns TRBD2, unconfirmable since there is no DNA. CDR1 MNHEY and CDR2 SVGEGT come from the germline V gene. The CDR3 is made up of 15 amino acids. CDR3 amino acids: CASSRTSGGGETQYF.

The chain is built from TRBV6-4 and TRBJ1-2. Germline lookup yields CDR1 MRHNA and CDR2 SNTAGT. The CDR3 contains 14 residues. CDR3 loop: CASSPRMNNYGYTF.

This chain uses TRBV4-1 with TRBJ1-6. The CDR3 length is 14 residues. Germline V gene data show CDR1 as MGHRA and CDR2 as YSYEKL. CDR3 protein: CASSQDGLNSPLHF.

CDR3 in amino acids: CASSRASGRRSTDTQYF. This sequence joins TRBV2 and TRBJ2-3; TCRdb picks TRBD2, but there is no DNA to check that call. CDR1 SNHLY and CDR2 FYNNEI come from the germline V gene. CDR3 length: 17 residues.

This CDR3 is CSAPSEQGNEKLFF. The chain combines TRBV20-1 with TRBJ1-4; there is no DNA to check the TCRdb D call of TRBD1. CDR3 length: 14 amino acids. Germline loops: CDR1 DFQATT, CDR2 SNEGSKA (reference sequence).

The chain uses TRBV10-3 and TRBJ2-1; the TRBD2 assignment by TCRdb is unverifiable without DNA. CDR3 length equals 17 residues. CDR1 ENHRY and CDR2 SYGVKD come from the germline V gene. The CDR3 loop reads CAISEPPLAGIYNEQFF.

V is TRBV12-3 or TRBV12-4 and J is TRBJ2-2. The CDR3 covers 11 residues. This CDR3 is CASSFAGELFF.

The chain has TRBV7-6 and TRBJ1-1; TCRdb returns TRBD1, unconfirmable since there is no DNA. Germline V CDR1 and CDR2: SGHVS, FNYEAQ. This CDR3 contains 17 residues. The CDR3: CASSLAEGQGFYTEAFF.

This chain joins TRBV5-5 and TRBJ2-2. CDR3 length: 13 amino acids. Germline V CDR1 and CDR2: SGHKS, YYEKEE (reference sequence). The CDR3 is CASSQASPGELFF.

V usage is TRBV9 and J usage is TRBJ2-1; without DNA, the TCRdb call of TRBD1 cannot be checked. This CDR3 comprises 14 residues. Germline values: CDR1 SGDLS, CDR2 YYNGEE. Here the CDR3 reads CASSVRDSHNEQFF.

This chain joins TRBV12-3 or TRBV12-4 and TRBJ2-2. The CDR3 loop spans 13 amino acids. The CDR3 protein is CASTPENTGELFF.

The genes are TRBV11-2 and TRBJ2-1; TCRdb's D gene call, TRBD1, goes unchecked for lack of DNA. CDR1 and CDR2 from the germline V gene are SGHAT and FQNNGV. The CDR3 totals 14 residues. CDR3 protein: CASSLAARGVEQFF.

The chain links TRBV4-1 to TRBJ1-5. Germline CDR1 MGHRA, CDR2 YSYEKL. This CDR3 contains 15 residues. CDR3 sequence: CASSPRVGSNQPQHF.

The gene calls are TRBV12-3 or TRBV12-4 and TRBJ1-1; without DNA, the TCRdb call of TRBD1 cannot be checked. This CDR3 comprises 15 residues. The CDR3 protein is CASTRADRVDTEAFF.

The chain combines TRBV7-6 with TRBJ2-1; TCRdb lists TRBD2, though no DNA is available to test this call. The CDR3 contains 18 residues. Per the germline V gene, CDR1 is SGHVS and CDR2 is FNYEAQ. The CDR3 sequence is CASSPGLAGGLGGNEQFF.

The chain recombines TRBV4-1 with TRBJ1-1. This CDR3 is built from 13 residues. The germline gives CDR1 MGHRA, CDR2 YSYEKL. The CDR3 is CASSLELPTEAFF.

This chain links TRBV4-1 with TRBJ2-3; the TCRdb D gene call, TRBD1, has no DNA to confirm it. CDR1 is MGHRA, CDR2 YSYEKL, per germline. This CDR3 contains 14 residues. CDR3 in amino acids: CASSQGVLTDTQYF.

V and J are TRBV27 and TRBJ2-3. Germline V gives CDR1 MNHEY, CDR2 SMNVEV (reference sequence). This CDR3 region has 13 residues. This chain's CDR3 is CASSVRNTDTQYF.

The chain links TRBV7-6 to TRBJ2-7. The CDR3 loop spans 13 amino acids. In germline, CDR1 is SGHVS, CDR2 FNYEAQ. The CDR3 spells CASSLGPLNEQYF.

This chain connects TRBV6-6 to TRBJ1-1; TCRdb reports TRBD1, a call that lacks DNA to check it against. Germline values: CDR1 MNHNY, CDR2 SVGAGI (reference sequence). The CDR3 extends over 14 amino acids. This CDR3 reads CASSPDRGYTEAFF.